This entry concerns a single T cell receptor beta chain. The sample belongs to a study of blood T cell repertoires in COVID-19. The protocol was immunoSEQ multiplex PCR, while the TCRdb copy is restricted to in-frame clones and leaves out a portion. The data hold some 290,000 clones, with about nine tenths observed a single time. The CDR3 spans 18 residues. V lost 1 base to trimming and J lost 0 bases, with 14 bases between them. CDR1 is SGHKS, CDR2 YYEKEE, per germline (reference sequence). This receptor was identified in a woman aged 50 to 60 who had recovered from COVID-19. Sequencing was done on a sample of peripheral blood. V is TRBV5-5 and J is TRBJ2-6; D is undetermined. In nucleotides, the CDR3 is TGTGCCAGCAGCTTGAGGCTGGGCTGGGCCTCTGGGGCCAACGTCCTGACTTTC. Its protein product is CASSLRLGWASGANVLTF. Full variable domain (remainder filled in from reference TRBV5-5 and TRBJ2-6): DAGVTQSPTHLIKTRGQQVTLRCSPISGHKSVSWYQQVLGQGPQFIFQYYEKEERGRGNFPDRFSARQFPNYSSELNVNALLLGDSALYLCASSLRLGWASGANVLTFGAGSRLTVL.